The 5 T cell receptor beta chains below were found in one sample sequenced in a study of regulatory T cells in long-lasting Graves disease. In building TCR beta libraries, iRepertoire HTBI primers were used together with Arm-PCR of CDR3 regions. TCRdb re-analysed the multiplex PCR reads in MiXCR, keeping a single row per CDR3 protein. The sample holds approximately 380,000 distinct CDR3 sequences; roughly 20% are singletons and the top ten take 20% to 25%. The time point here: persistent/refractory GD, antithyroid drugs over 5 years with positive TRAb. The TCR library was made from RNA that had been extracted from PBMCs in TRIzol. The specimen comprised peripheral blood mononuclear cells (PBMCs), sampled when the disease was refractory, from a patient treated with antithyroid drugs. The receptor set was obtained from a female donor with Graves disease.

This clonotype has a handful of counts. This sequence joins TRBV25-1 and TRBJ2-1; TRBD1 aligns across 8 bases. The CDR3 length is 12 residues. Germline V gene data show CDR1 as MGHDK and CDR2 as SYGVNS. The V and J ends lost 5 bases and 9 bases, in that order; junction bases with no gene match: 3. CDR3 loop: CASSPGGSEQFF. In DNA form, the CDR3 reads TGTGCCAGCAGTCCAGGGGGCAGTGAGCAGTTCTTC.

A note on this clonotype: The conserved closing phenylalanine or tryptophan is absent in this CDR3, likely reflecting a read error. The genes are TRBV10-3 and TRBJ2-5; either TRBD1 or TRBD2 may supply D (5 bases each). Deletions cut 0 bases from V and 4 bases from J, with 21 bases between. Germline CDR1 ENHRY, CDR2 SYGVKD. The CDR3 spans 18 residues. CDR3 protein: CAISESEPGRGGIETQYS. The CDR3, as DNA: TGTGCCATCAGTGAGTCTGAACCAGGGCGTGGGGGAATAGAGACCCAGTACTCC.

Only a few counts were recorded for this clonotype. The chain uses TRBV6-1 and TRBJ2-7; D unclear. This CDR3 spans 9 amino acids. Deletions cut 8 bases from V and 12 bases from J, with 11 bases between. In germline, CDR1 is MNHNS, CDR2 SASEGT. The CDR3: CASGLRTYF. In DNA, the CDR3 is TGTGCCAGCGGGCTCCGAACGTACTTC.

This clonotype occurred a few times. The chain combines TRBV19 with TRBJ2-7, with 7 bases matching TRBD2. Germline trimming cut 6 bases from V and 1 base from J; bases unmatched to any gene: 9. The germline gives CDR1 LNHDA, CDR2 SQIVND (reference sequence). CDR3 length: 15 amino acids. The CDR3 loop is CASSPEGRGSYEQYF. CDR3 in DNA: TGTGCCAGTAGCCCAGAGGGGCGGGGGTCCTACGAGCAGTACTTC. The whole variable domain, remainder taken from reference TRBV19 and TRBJ2-7, is DGGITQSPKYLFRKEGQNVTLSCEQNLNHDAMYWYRQDPGQGLRLIYYSQIVNDFQKGDIAEGYSVSREKKESFPLTVTSAQKNPTAFYLCASSPEGRGSYEQYFGPGTRLTVT.

This clonotype was counted ten times or more. The chain employs TRBV20-1 and TRBJ2-5, with D perhaps TRBD2 (6 bases). Between the trimmed V and J ends, which lost 1 base and 11 bases, there was a span of 20 bases. Germline loops: CDR1 DFQATT, CDR2 SNEGSKA (reference sequence). This CDR3 has 14 amino acids. The CDR3 here is CSARGGTSNKQQYF. The DNA of the CDR3 is TGCAGTGCTAGAGGCGGGACCTCGAACAAACAGCAGTACTTC.